The source of this TCR beta chain is a study of blood T cell repertoires in COVID-19. The germline gives CDR1 SGHNT, CDR2 YYREEE (reference sequence). V was shortened by 4 bases and J by 1 base, with 14 bases between the two germline ends. This CDR3 has 16 amino acids. Sequencing was performed with immunoSEQ multiplex PCR; in TCRdb, only in-frame clones are kept and a portion is missing. The profile shows roughly 300,000 clones, roughly 87% of them singletons. J is TRBJ2-2 and V is TRBV5-4, with D perhaps matching TRBD2 (5 bases). The receptor was isolated from a human donor in a cohort sampled during active COVID-19. Sequenced: peripheral blood. The CDR3 is CASSVGSGLNTGELFF. The CDR3 DNA reads as TGTGCCAGCAGCGTAGGGTCCGGACTGAACACCGGGGAGCTGTTTTTT.